This TCR beta chain was retrieved from a study of shared clonotypes between healthy human individuals. Measured with immunoSEQ multiplex PCR; TCRdb has only the in-frame clones, and not every one. Of over a million clones listed, under 80% are singletons. This clonotype originated in a man between 18 and 35 years old in good health. Sequencing was carried out using memory CD4+ T cells sorted from blood. The sample's subset: CD45RA-negative fraction.

CDR3 loop: CATSRDGTSGQETQYF. For the CDR3, the DNA is TGTGCCACCAGCAGAGATGGGACTAGCGGGCAAGAGACCCAGTACTTC. The chain couples TRBV15 to TRBJ2-5; 12 bases agree with TRBD2. The CDR3 is 16 amino acids. The trim removed 0 bases at V and 2 bases at J, leaving 1 base unmatched. The germline V gene encodes CDR1 LNHNV and CDR2 YYDKDF (reference sequence).